The rows below give T cell receptor beta chains drawn from one sample of a study of response to subunit inactivated influenza vaccine. A single record per CDR3 protein comes from TCRdb applying MiXCR to the RT-PCR reads. Among about 540,000 distinct CDR3 sequences, under 25% were seen once, and the ten largest hold roughly 2.8%. This sample was shared with a second study, whose subject was T cells expressing NK-cell markers.

The sequences come from CD4+ T cells sorted from PBMCs, collected 11 to 12 days after vaccination. Receptor source: a man aged 50-60 years who received an inactivated influenza vaccine. Both conserved end residues are part of each CDR3. Fields, in order: CDR3 protein, CDR3 DNA, V gene, clone size, D gene, J gene. D genes are given only for firm matches. Some rows mark clone size as missing; the rest say once, few, many or name a class of expanded clone.

CASSVGGSSEAFF	TGCGCCAGCAGCGTTGGGGGGTCTAGTGAAGCTTTCTTT	TRBV5-1	few	.	TRBJ1-1
CASSPGGWGSNEQFF	TGTGCCAGCTCACCAGGGGGCTGGGGTTCCAATGAGCAGTTCTTC	TRBV18	few	.	TRBJ2-1
CASSWRLAGDGNNEQFF	TGTGCCAGCAGCTGGAGACTAGCGGGGGACGGCAACAATGAGCAGTTCTTC	TRBV7-2	few	TRBD2	TRBJ2-1
CSYSGAGRHEQYF	TGCAGCTATTCGGGGGCAGGGAGGCACGAGCAGTACTTC	TRBV29-1	few	.	TRBJ2-7
CASQGAGSNQPQHF	TGTGCCAGCCAGGGGGCAGGGAGCAATCAGCCCCAGCATTTT	TRBV12-3/TRBV12-4	few	TRBD1	TRBJ1-5
CASSQDPLAGKTDTQYF	TGCGCCAGCAGCCAAGATCCTCTAGCGGGGAAGACAGATACGCAGTATTTT	TRBV4-1	few	TRBD2	TRBJ2-3
CASSLLWPASGYTF	TGTGCCAGCAGTCTCCTCTGGCCTGCGTCTGGCTACACCTTC	TRBV12-3/TRBV12-4	.	.	TRBJ1-2
CASRIAGGDYNEQFF	TGTGCCAGCAGGATAGCGGGGGGAGACTACAATGAGCAGTTCTTC	TRBV12-3/TRBV12-4	few	TRBD2	TRBJ2-1
CASVGLSNTEAFF	TGTGCCAGCGTTGGGCTATCGAACACTGAAGCTTTCTTT	TRBV12-3/TRBV12-4	.	.	TRBJ1-1
CASSTEGLAYEQYF	TGTGCCAGCAGCACGGAGGGACTGGCCTACGAGCAGTACTTC	TRBV7-9	few	.	TRBJ2-7
CASSVAGQTSNEQFF	TGTGCCAGCAGCGTAGCTGGACAGACCTCCAATGAGCAGTTCTTC	TRBV9	.	.	TRBJ2-1
CASSQALALDTQYF	TGTGCCAGCAGCCAAGCCCTAGCACTGGATACGCAGTATTTT	TRBV14	.	.	TRBJ2-3
CASSLKGGMNTEAFF	TGTGCCAGCAGCTTAAAGGGGGGAATGAACACTGAAGCTTTCTTT	TRBV7-2	few	.	TRBJ1-1
CASRRGLSYEQYF	TGTGCCAGCAGAAGGGGGTTGTCCTACGAGCAGTACTTC	TRBV11-2	few	.	TRBJ2-7
CSARTYGYTF	TGCAGTGCTAGAACCTATGGCTACACCTTC	TRBV20-1	few	.	TRBJ1-2
CAINRQGDYGYTF	TGTGCCATCAACAGACAGGGTGACTATGGCTACACCTTC	TRBV10-3	.	TRBD1	TRBJ1-2
CSAPFGLAGGNEQFF	TGCAGTGCCCCCTTTGGGCTAGCGGGAGGGAATGAGCAGTTCTTC	TRBV20-1	once	TRBD2	TRBJ2-1
CASSPLTGEVHPGTGELFF	TGTGCCAGCAGCCCCCTAACAGGGGAAGTCCATCCGGGCACCGGGGAGCTGTTTTTT	TRBV12-3/TRBV12-4	.	TRBD1	TRBJ2-2
CASSGSLSSPLHF	TGCGCCAGCAGTGGGTCCCTTTCCTCACCCCTCCACTTT	TRBV10-2	few	.	TRBJ1-6
CASSEAMENGEQFF	TGTGCCAGCAGTGAAGCGATGGAAAATGGTGAGCAGTTCTTC	TRBV2	.	.	TRBJ2-1
CATSDSHQQQGGDEKLFF	TGTGCCACCAGTGATAGCCACCAACAACAGGGAGGCGATGAAAAACTGTTTTTT	TRBV24-1	few	.	TRBJ1-4
CASRLGTSTDTQYF	TGTGCCAGCCGTTTGGGGACTAGCACAGATACGCAGTATTTT	TRBV7-3	.	.	TRBJ2-3
CASSRYPGGAAGNTIYF	TGTGCCAGCAGCCGTTATCCGGGGGGCGCAGCCGGAAACACCATATATTTT	TRBV7-6	.	.	TRBJ1-3